This T cell receptor (beta chain) was identified during a study of cytomegalovirus exposure and HLA in healthy donors. Study-wide results and limits: Three CMV-associated chains were confirmed in vitro to be specific for CMV antigens.

Points on this clone: What it recognizes is unknown.

PCR involved 60 Vbeta and 13 Jbeta primers. Data came from immunoSEQ multiplex PCR; TCRdb stores just in-frame clones and leaves some out. The profile shows fewer than 140,000 clones, 60% to 85% of them singletons. Trimming at V came to 4 bases and at J to 2 bases, leaving 9 bases not matched to a gene. Germline lookup yields CDR1 SGHDT and CDR2 YYEEEE. The CDR3 runs 16 residues. The chain has TRBV5-6 and TRBJ1-5; 7 positions match TRBD1. Sample: PBMCs. The source of this sequence is a male donor in good health and CMV-seropositive. The CDR3 coding sequence is TGTGCCAGCAGCCGCTACAGGGACAGCCGCAATCAGCCCCAGCATTTT. Its translation is CASSRYRDSRNQPQHF.